This T cell receptor (beta chain) was recorded in a study of CD8 T cells in Susac syndrome. Random hexamers served to reverse transcribe roughly 0.45 to 1 ug RNA. TCRdb ran MiXCR on the immunoSEQ multiplex PCR reads and lists one entry per CDR3 protein. The profile covers 150,000 to 200,000 distinct CDR3 sequences, with about 94% appearing a single time and approximately 0.09% taken by the ten largest. It was negative isolation that provided the CD8+ and CD4+ T cells, whereas TEMRA cells were enriched by FACS. The CDR3 loop spans 13 amino acids. Germline V lookup: CDR1 GTSNPN, CDR2 SVGIG (reference sequence). Trimming removed 1 base from V and 6 bases from J; junction bases left unmatched: 3.

This clonotype originated in a human donor with multiple sclerosis. Sequenced input: CD4+ T cells from PBMCs. This chain links TRBV30 with TRBJ1-1, with 9 bases identical to TRBD1. Here the CDR3 reads CAWSAQGASEAFF. The CDR3 DNA sequence: TGTGCCTGGAGTGCACAGGGGGCCTCTGAAGCTTTCTTT.